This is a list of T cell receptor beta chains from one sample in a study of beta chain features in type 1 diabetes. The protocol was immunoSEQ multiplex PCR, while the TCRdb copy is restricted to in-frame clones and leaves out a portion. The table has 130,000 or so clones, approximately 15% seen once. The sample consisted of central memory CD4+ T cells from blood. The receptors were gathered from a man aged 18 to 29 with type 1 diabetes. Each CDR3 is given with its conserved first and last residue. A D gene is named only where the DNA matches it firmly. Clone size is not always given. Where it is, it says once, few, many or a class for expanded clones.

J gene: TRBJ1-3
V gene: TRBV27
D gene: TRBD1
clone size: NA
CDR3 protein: CASSKGQGLSGNTIYF
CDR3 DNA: TGTGCCAGCAGCAAAGGACAGGGCCTCTCTGGAAACACCATATATTTT

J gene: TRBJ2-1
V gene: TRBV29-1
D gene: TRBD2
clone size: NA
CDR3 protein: CSVSILAGVNNEQFF
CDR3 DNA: TGCAGCGTCTCAATTCTAGCGGGGGTTAACAATGAGCAGTTCTTC

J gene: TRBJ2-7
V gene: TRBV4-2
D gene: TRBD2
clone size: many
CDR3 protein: CASSQEGGLAVSEQYF
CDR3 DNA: TGTGCCAGCAGCCAAGAAGGTGGACTAGCGGTCTCCGAGCAGTACTTC

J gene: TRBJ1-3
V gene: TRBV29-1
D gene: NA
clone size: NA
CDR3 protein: CSVGTPGNTIYF
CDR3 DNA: TGCAGCGTTGGTACACCTGGAAACACCATATATTTT

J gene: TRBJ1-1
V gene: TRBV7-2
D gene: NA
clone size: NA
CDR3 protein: CASSLDVGTEAFF
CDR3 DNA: TGTGCCAGCAGCTTAGATGTAGGAACTGAAGCTTTCTTT

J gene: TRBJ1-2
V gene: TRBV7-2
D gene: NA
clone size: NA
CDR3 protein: CASSPIYHGYTF
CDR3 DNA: TGTGCCAGCAGCCCCATATATCATGGCTACACCTTC

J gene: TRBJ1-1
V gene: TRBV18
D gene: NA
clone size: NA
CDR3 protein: CASSPTENTEAFF
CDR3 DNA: TGTGCCAGCTCACCTACAGAGAACACTGAAGCTTTCTTT

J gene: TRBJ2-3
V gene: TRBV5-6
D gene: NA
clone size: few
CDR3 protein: CASSLVDSSTDTQYF
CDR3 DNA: TGTGCCAGCAGCTTGGTGGACTCCTCCACAGATACGCAGTATTTT

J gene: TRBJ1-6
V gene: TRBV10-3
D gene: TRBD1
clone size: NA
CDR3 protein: CAISERGDRVSPLHF
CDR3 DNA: TGTGCCATCAGTGAGCGGGGGGACAGGGTTTCACCCCTCCACTTT

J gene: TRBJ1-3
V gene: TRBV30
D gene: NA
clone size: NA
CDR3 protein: CAWSPGSGNTIYF
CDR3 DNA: TGTGCCTGGAGTCCTGGCTCTGGAAACACCATATATTTT

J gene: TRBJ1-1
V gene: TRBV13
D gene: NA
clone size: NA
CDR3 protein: CASRNLFLNTEAFF
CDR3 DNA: TGTGCCAGCAGGAACCTATTCCTGAACACTGAAGCTTTCTTT

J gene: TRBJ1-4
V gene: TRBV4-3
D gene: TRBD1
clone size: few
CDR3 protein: CASSSNGGQGNEKLFF
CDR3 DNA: TGCGCCAGCAGCTCCAATGGAGGACAGGGTAACGAAAAACTGTTTTTT

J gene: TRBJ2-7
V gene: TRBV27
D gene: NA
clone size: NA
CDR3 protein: CASSRSHRVF
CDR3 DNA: TGTGCCAGCAGTCGATCTCACAGGGTCTTC

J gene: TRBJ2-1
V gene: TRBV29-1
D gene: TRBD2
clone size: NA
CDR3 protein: CSVGGTSGFYNEQFF
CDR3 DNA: TGCAGCGTTGGGGGTACTAGCGGATTCTACAATGAGCAGTTCTTC

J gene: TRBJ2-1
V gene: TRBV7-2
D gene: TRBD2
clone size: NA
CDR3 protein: CASGGVRDEQFF
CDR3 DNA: TGTGCCAGCGGGGGGGTTCGGGATGAGCAGTTCTTC

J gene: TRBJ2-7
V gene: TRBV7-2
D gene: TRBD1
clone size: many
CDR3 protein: CASSSTGTGRHEQYF
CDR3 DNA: TGTGCCAGCAGCTCCACCGGGACAGGGAGGCACGAGCAGTACTTC

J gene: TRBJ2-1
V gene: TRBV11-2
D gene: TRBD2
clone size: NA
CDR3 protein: CASSPVSSGGPNEQFF
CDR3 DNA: TGTGCCAGCAGCCCTGTGTCTAGCGGGGGGCCCAATGAGCAGTTCTTC

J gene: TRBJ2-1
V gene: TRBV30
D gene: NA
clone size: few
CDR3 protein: CAWSVYNEQFF
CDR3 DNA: TGTGCCTGGAGTGTTTACAATGAGCAGTTCTTC

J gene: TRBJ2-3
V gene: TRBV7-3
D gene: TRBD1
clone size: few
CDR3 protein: CASSLDRGSTDTQYF
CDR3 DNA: TGTGCCAGCAGCTTAGACAGGGGAAGCACAGATACGCAGTATTTT

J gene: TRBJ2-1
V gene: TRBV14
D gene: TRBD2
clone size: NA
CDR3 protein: CASSQLAGRSYNEQFF
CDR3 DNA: TGTGCCAGCAGCCAACTAGCGGGAAGGTCCTACAATGAGCAGTTCTTC

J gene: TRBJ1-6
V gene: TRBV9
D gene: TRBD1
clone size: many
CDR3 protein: CASSRDRGGSPLHF
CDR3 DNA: TGTGCCAGCAGCCGGGACAGAGGAGGTTCACCCCTCCACTTT

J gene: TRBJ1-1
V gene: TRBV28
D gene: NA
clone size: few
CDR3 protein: CASSLRAVINTEAFF
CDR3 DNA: TGTGCCAGCAGTTTAAGGGCAGTAATAAACACTGAAGCTTTCTTT

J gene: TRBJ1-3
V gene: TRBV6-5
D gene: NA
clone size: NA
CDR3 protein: CASSYSIGHSGTIYF
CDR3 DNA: TGTGCCAGCAGTTACTCGATTGGACACTCTGGCACCATATATTTT

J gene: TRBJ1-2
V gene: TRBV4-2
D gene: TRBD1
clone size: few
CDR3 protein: CASSQGGTVNYGYTF
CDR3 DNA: TGTGCCAGCAGCCAAGGAGGGACAGTTAACTATGGCTACACCTTC

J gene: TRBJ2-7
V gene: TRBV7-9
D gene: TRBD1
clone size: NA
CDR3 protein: CASSSGARGHEQYF
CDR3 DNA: TGTGCCAGCAGCTCAGGCGCCAGGGGGCATGAGCAGTACTTC

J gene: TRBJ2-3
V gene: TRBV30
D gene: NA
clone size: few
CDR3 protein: CAWSVYSTDTQYF
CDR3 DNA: TGTGCCTGGAGTGTATATAGCACAGATACGCAGTATTTT

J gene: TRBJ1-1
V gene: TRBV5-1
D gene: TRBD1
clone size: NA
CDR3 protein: CASSLAGTGDTEAFF
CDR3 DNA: TGCGCCAGCAGCTTGGCCGGGACAGGGGACACTGAAGCTTTCTTT

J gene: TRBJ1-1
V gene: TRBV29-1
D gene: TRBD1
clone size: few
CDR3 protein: CSVAYGTGGDRGLNTEAFF
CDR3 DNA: TGCAGCGTTGCCTATGGGACGGGAGGGGACAGGGGCTTGAACACTGAAGCTTTCTTT